This T cell receptor (beta chain) was found in a study of blood T cell repertoires in COVID-19. The authors' processing: For nucleated cells, counts were estimated from reference gene primer amplification. Generated by immunoSEQ multiplex PCR, the TCRdb table keeps only in-frame clones and is missing some. V and J calls and clone size are as listed in that table; D and trimming were resolved from the DNA. The sample includes roughly 230,000 clones, 89% of them seen just once. This CDR3 comprises 14 residues. The trim removed 6 bases at V and 7 bases at J, leaving 7 bases unmatched. Germline-derived CDR1 and CDR2 are WSHSY and SAAADI.

The chain couples TRBV10-2 to TRBJ2-5; TRBD1 matches at 11 bases. This TCR was sampled from a woman aged 35 to 49 who had recovered from COVID-19. The sample taken for sequencing was peripheral blood. CDR3 coding DNA: TGCGCCAGCAGCCGGACAGGGGGCGAAAGGACCCAGTACTTC. Residues: CASSRTGGERTQYF.